Shown below are 25 T cell receptor beta chains from a single sample sequenced in a study of T cells in Graves' hyperthyroidism and ophthalmopathy. TCR beta CDR3 regions were amplified from RNA. The HTBI primer set drove a first-round RT-PCR of the TCR CDR3. TCRdb itself ran the multiplex PCR reads through MiXCR, one entry per CDR3 protein. Of about 840,000 distinct CDR3 sequences detected, 38% appear once; the ten largest clones hold over 8%. The sequenced material came from blood. The receptors derive from a young man with Graves' hyperthyroidism.

The chain employs TRBV10-2 and TRBJ1-3; D unresolved. Germline CDR1 reads WSHSY; CDR2 reads SAAADI. Deletions cut 6 bases from V and 7 bases from J, with 19 bases between. The CDR3 loop spans 15 amino acids. The CDR3 here is CASRVSGSVRNTIYF. The CDR3 DNA reads as TGCGCCAGCAGGGTTTCGGGCTCGGTGAGGAACACCATATATTTT.

The chain carries TRBV9 and TRBJ1-2, with D perhaps TRBD1 (5 bases). Germline CDR1 SGDLS, CDR2 YYNGEE. The germline V and J ends were trimmed by 4 bases and 1 base, with 23 bases remaining between them. This CDR3 spans 18 amino acids. CDR3 sequence reads: CASSPRGAAGVVNYGYTF. The CDR3 nucleotides read TGTGCCAGCAGCCCAAGAGGGGCCGCAGGTGTTGTTAACTATGGCTACACCTTC.

The V gene is TRBV7-9, the J gene TRBJ2-3; D may match TRBD1 or TRBD2 (5 bases each). CDR3 size: 13 residues. CDR1 and CDR2 (germline): SEHNR, FQNEAQ (reference sequence). Trimming took 1 base from V and 12 from J, leaving 14 bases between them. The CDR3 region has the DNA TGTGCCAGCAGCTTAGAGGGACCTGGACTTCAGTATTTT. Amino acid sequence: CASSLEGPGLQYF.

This clonotype was seen many times. The rearrangement links TRBV15 to TRBJ1-2; D unclear. Trimming shortened V by 1 base and J by 7 bases, and 22 bases separated the two germline ends. From germline, CDR1 is LNHNV and CDR2 YYDKDF (reference sequence). The CDR3 has 17 amino acids. The CDR3 sequence: CATSRVGEQPDRGGYTF. The CDR3 bases are TGTGCCACCAGCAGAGTTGGGGAACAGCCGGACCGGGGTGGCTACACCTTC.

Note on this clonotype: The CDR3 does not end in the conserved phenylalanine or tryptophan, so this is likely a read error. V gene TRBV7-3 combines with J gene TRBJ2-7; D gene unclear. Germline lookup yields CDR1 SGHTA and CDR2 FQGTGA. The CDR3 covers 13 residues. This CDR3 reads CASSLTSSYEQYL. The CDR3 DNA sequence: TGTGCCAGCAGCCTAACCTCTTCCTACGAGCAGTACCTC.

This clonotype was counted at least ten times. The gene calls are TRBV7-2 and TRBJ2-7; D remains unclear. CDR3 length: 13 amino acids. Trimming removed 1 base at V and 8 bases at J, with 12 bases between. Germline CDR1 and CDR2: SGHTA and FQGNSA. CDR3 sequence (DNA): TGTGCCAGCAGCTTAGGACTTCCCGACAAGCAGTACTTC. Its translation: CASSLGLPDKQYF.

This chain links TRBV7-6 with TRBJ2-5; D may match TRBD1 or TRBD2 (6 bases each). Between the trimmed V and J ends, which lost 0 bases and 4 bases, there was a span of 9 bases. The CDR3 consists of 14 residues. Looked up from germline, CDR1 is SGHVS and CDR2 is FNYEAQ. The CDR3 region has the DNA TGTGCCAGCAGCTTAGCCCCGGGGGCAGAGACCCAGTACTTC. This encodes CASSLAPGAETQYF.

To note about this clonotype: A read error is possible here, since a much larger clone lies one base away. The chain carries TRBV2 and TRBJ2-2; the D is unclear. Germline-derived CDR1 and CDR2 are SNHLY and FYNNEI. The CDR3 has 13 amino acids. V lost 6 bases, J lost 3 bases, and 8 bases lay in between. The CDR3 DNA follows: TGTGCCAGCAGACTGTCGGACACCGGGGAGCTGTTTTTT. Translation gives CASRLSDTGELFF.

The genes are TRBV5-1 and TRBJ1-2, with D unresolved. The germline gives CDR1 SGHRS, CDR2 YFSETQ. Trimming removed 7 bases from V and 2 bases from J, with 15 bases in between. The CDR3 runs to 14 residues. The CDR3 is CASRERTLNYGYTF. CDR3 DNA: TGCGCCAGCCGCGAAAGGACCCTAAACTATGGCTACACCTTC.

This clonotype was seen many times. V and J are TRBV7-3 and TRBJ2-5, with 7 bases matching TRBD1. J lost 4 bases, V lost 5 bases, and 10 bases had no gene match. The CDR3 consists of 15 residues. The germline V gene has CDR1 SGHTA and CDR2 FQGTGA. CDR3 protein: CASSPTTGRGETQYF. The CDR3 DNA reads as TGTGCCAGCAGCCCCACGACAGGGAGAGGAGAGACCCAGTACTTC.

As for this clonotype: A much larger clone lies one base from this, so it may be a read error. The chain carries TRBV6-1 and TRBJ2-5; 7 bases agree with TRBD2. Germline assignment: CDR1 MNHNS and CDR2 SASEGT. The CDR3 has 14 residues. CDR3 sequence: CAISEAGSSVTQYF. CDR3 in DNA: TGTGCCATCAGTGAAGCGGGGAGTAGTGTGACCCAGTACTTC.

V is TRBV25-1 and J is TRBJ1-1; no clear D. Germline V CDR1 and CDR2: MGHDK, SYGVNS. The CDR3 length is 11 residues. CDR3 nucleotides: TGTGCTAGTGGCTGGGACACTGAAGCTTTCTTT. It yields the protein CASGWDTEAFF. Full variable domain (rest looked up from reference TRBV25-1 and TRBJ1-1): EADIYQTPRYLVIGTGKKITLECSQTMGHDKMYWYQQDPGMELHLIHYSYGVNSTEKGDLSSESTVSRIRTEHFPLTLESARPSHTSQYLCASGWDTEAFFGQGTRLTVV.

This clonotype was counted only a few times. The rearrangement joins TRBV6-5 to TRBJ1-4, with 8 bases fitting TRBD1. Per germline, CDR1 MNHEY and CDR2 SVGAGI. V lost 6 bases, J lost 6 bases, and 12 bases stayed unmatched. CDR3 size: 16 residues. This CDR3 is CASRLTRTGNDEKLFF. CDR3 nucleotides: TGTGCCAGCAGACTGACCCGGACAGGGAATGATGAAAAACTGTTTTTT.

V is TRBV10-3 and J is TRBJ2-3; D ambiguous. Looked up from germline, CDR1 is ENHRY and CDR2 is SYGVKD. V was trimmed by 3 bases and J by 0 bases, leaving 7 bases between them. The CDR3 length is 14 residues. The CDR3 loop is CAISDRTSTDTQYF. CDR3 coding DNA: TGTGCCATCAGTGACCGAACTAGCACAGATACGCAGTATTTT.

Comments on this clonotype: A much larger clone is a single base away; this may be a read error. The chain links TRBV19 to TRBJ1-2; D remains unclear. Per germline, CDR1 LNHDA and CDR2 SQIVND (reference sequence). Trimming pared 9 bases from V and 0 bases from J, leaving 14 bases between. The CDR3 spans 14 residues. Here the CDR3 DNA reads TGTGCCAGCAAACACAGCACAACTAACTATGGCTACACCTTC. Encoded protein: CASKHSTTNYGYTF.

This clonotype was seen many times. The CDR3 sequence is CATSRGANGNTIYF. The DNA for the CDR3 is TGTGCCACCAGCAGAGGGGCAAATGGAAACACCATATATTTT. This chain uses TRBV15 with TRBJ1-3; D is unresolved. Germline loops: CDR1 LNHNV, CDR2 YYDKDF (reference sequence). V lost 1 base and J 3 bases, leaving 7 bases between the germline ends. The CDR3 runs to 14 residues.

A note on this clonotype: It may be a read error: a sequence one base away is much more abundant. The chain employs TRBV5-4 and TRBJ1-5; tentatively, D is TRBD1 (5 bases). The germline V and J ends were trimmed by 3 bases and 7 bases, with 11 bases remaining between them. CDR1 and CDR2 (germline): SGHNT, YYREEE (reference sequence). This CDR3 has 13 residues. The CDR3 DNA reads as TGTGCCAGCAGCTCGGGGGGGGAGCAGCCCCAGCATTTT. Amino acids: CASSSGGEQPQHF.

Only a few counts were recorded for this clonotype. The chain carries TRBV6-6 and TRBJ1-1, with D possibly being TRBD1 (6 bases). V was cut by 8 bases and J by 4 bases, with 20 bases left in between. The germline gives CDR1 MNHNY, CDR2 SVGAGI (reference sequence). The CDR3 length is 15 residues. In nucleotides, the CDR3 is TGTGCCAGCTCCCCGGGGGGTGGACAGCGCACTGAAGCTTTCTTT. Translation gives CASSPGGGQRTEAFF.

This chain links TRBV10-3 with TRBJ2-5, with TRBD2 identical over 12 bases. This CDR3 has 17 amino acids. V shed 4 bases, J shed 1 base, and the junction held 7 bases outside the gene matches. Germline V CDR1 and CDR2: ENHRY, SYGVKD. This chain's CDR3 is CAISGLAGASAQETQYF. The CDR3 DNA reads as TGTGCCATCAGTGGACTAGCGGGGGCCTCGGCCCAAGAGACCCAGTACTTC.

This clonotype was detected ten times or more. The junction departs from the called germline gene at one end, perhaps through a read error. The chain uses TRBV11-2 and TRBJ1-5; D remains unclear. The CDR3 runs 13 residues. Germline V CDR1 and CDR2: SGHAT, FQNNGV. The CDR3 is CASSLEVDQPQHF. The CDR3, as DNA: TGCGCCAGCAGCTTGGAGGTCGATCAGCCCCAGCATTTT.

On this clonotype itself: A read error may account for a junction end that differs from germline. This chain joins TRBV20-1 and TRBJ2-6; D may be TRBD1 (6 bases). The CDR3 covers 15 residues. CDR1 and CDR2 from the germline V gene are DFQATT and SNEGSKA (reference sequence). As DNA, the CDR3 is TGCAGTGCCGTGACAGGCTCCTCTGGGGCCAACGTCCCGACTTTC. Protein product: CSAVTGSSGANVPTF.

The chain combines TRBV7-9 with TRBJ1-4, with D possibly being TRBD1 (5 bases). CDR3 length equals 12 residues. V was shortened by 5 bases and J by 16 bases, with 17 bases between the two germline ends. CDR1 and CDR2 (germline): SEHNR, FQNEAQ (reference sequence). The CDR3 sequence: CASSQGAGEKFF. In DNA, the CDR3 is TGTGCCAGCAGCCAGGGCGCTGGGGAGAAGTTTTTT.

The chain uses TRBV2 and TRBJ1-4; 9 bases fit TRBD1. This CDR3 spans 14 amino acids. Germline trimming cut 5 bases from V and 6 bases from J; bases unmatched to any gene: 4. The V gene's germline CDR1 is SNHLY and CDR2 FYNNEI. The CDR3 sequence: CASSWTGEDEKLFF. The CDR3, as DNA: TGTGCCAGCAGTTGGACAGGGGAGGATGAAAAACTGTTTTTT.

On this clonotype: A much bigger clone sits one base away, suggesting this may be a read error. The rearrangement links TRBV7-9 to TRBJ2-7; D unclear. The CDR3 runs 12 residues. From germline, CDR1 is SEHNR and CDR2 FQNEAQ (reference sequence). The CDR3 DNA sequence: TGTGCCGGCAGCCTCATCTCCTACGAGCAGTACTTC. This encodes CAGSLISYEQYF.

The chain combines TRBV7-2 with TRBJ1-1; no firm D call. V was trimmed by 5 bases and J by 3 bases, leaving 13 bases between them. Germline V gives CDR1 SGHTA, CDR2 FQGNSA. The CDR3 length is 14 residues. The CDR3 reads CASSPLRKDTEAFF. In DNA form, the CDR3 reads TGTGCCAGCAGCCCCTTGAGGAAAGACACTGAAGCTTTCTTT.